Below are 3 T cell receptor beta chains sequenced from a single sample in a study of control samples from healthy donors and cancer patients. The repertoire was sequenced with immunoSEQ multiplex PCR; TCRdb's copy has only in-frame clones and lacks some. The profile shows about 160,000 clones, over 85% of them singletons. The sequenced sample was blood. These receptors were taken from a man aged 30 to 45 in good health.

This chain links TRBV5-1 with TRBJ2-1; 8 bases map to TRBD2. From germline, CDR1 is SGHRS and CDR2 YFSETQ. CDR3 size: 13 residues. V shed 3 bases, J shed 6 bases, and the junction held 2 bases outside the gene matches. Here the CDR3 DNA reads TGCGCCAGCAGCTGGACTAGCTCCAATGAGCAGTTCTTC. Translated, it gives CASSWTSSNEQFF.

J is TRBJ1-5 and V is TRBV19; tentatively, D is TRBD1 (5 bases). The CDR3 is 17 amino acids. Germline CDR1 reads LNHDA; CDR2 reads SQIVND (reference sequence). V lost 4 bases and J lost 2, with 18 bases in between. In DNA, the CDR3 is TGTGCCAGTAGTACCACCGCCGGGGCCACAGGCAATCAGCCCCAGCATTTT. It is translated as CASSTTAGATGNQPQHF.

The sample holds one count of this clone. The CDR3 DNA is TGTGCCAGCAGCTTAACGTCCGGGACAGCAGATACGCAGTATTTT. Protein sequence: CASSLTSGTADTQYF. V is TRBV7-3 and J is TRBJ2-3; 7 positions agree with TRBD1. J gave up 4 bases and V 0 bases, and 4 bases lay outside the gene matches. The CDR3 sequence is 15 residues long. CDR1 SGHTA and CDR2 FQGTGA come from the germline V gene.